The rows below give T cell receptor beta chains drawn from one sample of a study of identical twins. TCRdb analysed the 5' RACE reads with MiXCR anew, one entry per CDR3 protein. The top ten hold nearly 0.45% of the sample, which has around 490,000 distinct CDR3 sequences, 15% seen once. Separately, the same data were catalogued under a study of yellow fever vaccine responses in identical twins.

Material: CD4+ T cells sorted from blood. Source of these receptors: a woman aged 18-35 years in good health. Both conserved end residues are part of each CDR3. A D gene is named only where the DNA matches it firmly. Expanded clones get a size class; other rows say once, few or many, or leave the size out.

abundance	d_gene	v_gene	j_gene	CDR3aa	CDR3nt
few	-	TRBV28	TRBJ1-2	CASRGPYGYTF	TGTGCCAGCCGGGGGCCTTATGGCTACACCTTC
few	TRBD1	TRBV5-1	TRBJ2-3	CASSSDRSTDTQYF	TGCGCCAGCAGCTCGGACAGGAGCACAGATACGCAGTATTTT
many	-	TRBV3-1	TRBJ2-1	CASGSSANNEQFF	TGTGCCAGCGGGTCTAGCGCCAACAATGAGCAGTTCTTC
-	-	TRBV7-8	TRBJ2-3	CATGTDTQYF	TGTGCCACAGGCACAGATACGCAGTATTTT
few	TRBD1	TRBV12-3/TRBV12-4	TRBJ1-1	CASSLTPHRGTEAFF	TGTGCCAGCAGCCTCACACCCCACAGGGGAACTGAAGCTTTCTTT
few	TRBD2	TRBV20-1	TRBJ2-3	CSGRGYSDTQYF	TGCAGTGGGCGGGGGTACTCAGATACGCAGTATTTT
-	-	TRBV6-5	TRBJ1-4	CASSYSGIEKLFF	TGTGCCAGCAGTTACTCCGGGATTGAAAAACTGTTTTTT
-	-	TRBV4-1	TRBJ1-2	CASSQDAQGPNYGYTF	TGCGCCAGCAGCCAAGATGCCCAGGGCCCTAACTATGGCTACACCTTC
-	-	TRBV4-1	TRBJ2-2	CASSQVQLASGELFF	TGCGCCAGCAGCCAGGTCCAACTAGCATCCGGGGAGCTGTTTTTT
few	TRBD2	TRBV20-1	TRBJ2-5	CSARDTTSGGVVTQYF	TGCAGTGCTAGAGACACGACTAGCGGGGGAGTGGTGACCCAGTACTTC
-	TRBD1	TRBV29-1	TRBJ1-6	CSVQTGGHNSPLHF	TGCAGCGTACAGACAGGGGGCCATAATTCACCCCTCCACTTT